The 7 T cell receptor beta chains reported below all come from one sample, sequenced in a study of blood T cell repertoires in COVID-19. Sequencing used immunoSEQ multiplex PCR; TCRdb keeps in-frame clones, though not all of them. Among 150,000 or so clones listed, about 84% were seen once. The sequencing input was PBMCs or T cells enriched from blood (not recorded which). All receptors come from a man aged 35 to 55 who had recovered from COVID-19.

Worth noting for this clone: This CDR3 is missing its conserved last phenylalanine or tryptophan, likely due to a read error. The DNA is left out, because the CDR3 cannot be placed on it with certainty; the CDR3 is given as TCRdb lists it. The chain recombines TRBV2 with TRBJ2-4; TRBD2 was called by the table and not checked on the DNA. The CDR3 has 15 amino acids, counting both end residues. Per germline, CDR1 SNHLY and CDR2 FYNNEI. CDR3 amino acids: CASSEEESWELAGGR.

The rearrangement links TRBV5-1 to TRBJ1-4; D may be TRBD1 (5 bases). Germline CDR1 reads SGHRS; CDR2 reads YFSETQ. This CDR3 is 17 amino acids long. Trimming removed 0 bases at V and 1 base at J, with 13 bases between. CDR3 sequence (DNA): TGCGCCAGCAGCTTGGTTTCAGGGTCGGTAACTAATGAAAAACTGTTTTTT. It translates to CASSLVSGSVTNEKLFF. The whole variable domain, remainder taken from reference TRBV5-1 and TRBJ1-4, is KAGVTQTPRYLIKTRGQQVTLSCSPISGHRSVSWYQQTPGQGLQFLFEYFSETQRNKGNFPGRFSGRQFSNSRSEMNVSTLELGDSALYLCASSLVSGSVTNEKLFFGSGTQLSVL.

The chain is built from TRBV30 and TRBJ1-2; D perhaps matches TRBD1 (6 bases). Germline CDR1 reads GTSNPN; CDR2 reads SVGIG (reference sequence). Trimming removed 3 bases at V and 4 bases at J, with 15 bases between. This CDR3 comprises 14 residues. This CDR3 is CAWSRGGGPYGYTF. The DNA of the CDR3 is TGTGCCTGGAGCCGAGGGGGGGGCCCCTATGGCTACACCTTC. Complete variable domain (other parts from reference TRBV30 and TRBJ1-2): SQTIHQWPATLVQPVGSPLSLECTVEGTSNPNLYWYRQAAGRGLQLLFYSVGIGQISSEVPQNLSASRPQDRQFILSSKKLLLSDSGFYLCAWSRGGGPYGYTFGSGTRLTVV.

DNA of the CDR3: TGTGCCAGCAGCTTAGTCCCCCACTCTGGAAACACCATATATTTT. As protein: CASSLVPHSGNTIYF. The V gene is TRBV11-2, the J gene TRBJ1-3, with D unresolved. The CDR3 spans 15 residues. The ends were cut back, 1 base at V and 0 bases at J, with 7 bases in the middle. Per germline, CDR1 SGHAT and CDR2 FQNNGV.

This clone has only a few counts. The chain is built from TRBV4-1 and TRBJ2-1, with D tentatively TRBD2 (5 bases). CDR3 size: 13 residues. Germline CDR1 reads MGHRA; CDR2 reads YSYEKL. V shed 6 bases and J shed 6 bases, with 12 bases lying between them. CDR3 protein: CASSWTLVNEQFF. In DNA form, the CDR3 reads TGCGCCAGCAGTTGGACTTTGGTCAATGAGCAGTTCTTC.

This rearrangement joins TRBV11-2 to TRBJ2-1; 9 bases fit TRBD2. The V gene end was trimmed by 5 bases and the J gene end by 9 bases; junction bases not matched to a gene: 5. Germline V CDR1 and CDR2: SGHAT, FQNNGV. The CDR3 spans 13 residues. The CDR3 region is CASSPGLAGEQFF. CDR3 nucleotides: TGTGCCAGCAGCCCGGGACTAGCAGGTGAGCAGTTCTTC.

The CDR3 sequence: CASRIGQGSAEAFF. The CDR3 nucleotides read TGTGCCAGCAGGATCGGACAGGGGTCCGCTGAAGCTTTCTTT. The chain couples TRBV27 to TRBJ1-1; TRBD1 matches at 9 bases. Germline CDR1 MNHEY, CDR2 SMNVEV (reference sequence). V lost 6 bases, J lost 6 bases, and 8 bases stayed unmatched. The CDR3 is 14 amino acids.